The 19 T cell receptor beta chains reported below all come from one sample, sequenced in a study of spatial heterogeneity in lung cancer. Indicated time point: sample taken at primary tumor resection. No cell sorting; template was whole RNA from tumor, lung tissue or PBMC. MiXCR, run by TCRdb on the 5' RACE reads, gives a single entry per CDR3 protein. The sample has tens of thousands of distinct CDR3 sequences, approximately 7% seen once; the top ten hold about 2.6%. Sequences were derived from PBMCs, sampled at surgery. These receptors came from a female donor with early-stage non-small cell lung cancer.

This clonotype came up a few times. The rearrangement uses TRBV7-2 and TRBJ1-5, with a weak D call TRBD1 (5 bases). The CDR3 extends over 15 amino acids. Trimming left V 5 bases short and J 3 bases short, with 14 bases between. Germline V gene lookup returns CDR1 SGHTA and CDR2 FQGNSA. The CDR3 protein is CASSRNRDLNQPQHF. DNA of the CDR3: TGTGCCAGCAGCCGAAACCGGGACCTCAATCAGCCCCAGCATTTT.

This clonotype has a count of ten or more. The CDR3 sequence: CARAASSYNEQFF. CDR3 coding DNA: TGTGCCAGAGCCGCTAGCTCCTACAATGAGCAGTTCTTC. The chain carries TRBV2 and TRBJ2-1, with no clear D. V was trimmed by 9 bases and J by 0 bases, leaving 9 bases between them. The CDR3 spans 13 residues. Germline V CDR1 and CDR2: SNHLY, FYNNEI.

This clonotype appeared many times. This chain joins TRBV5-1 and TRBJ2-2, with 8 bases fitting TRBD1. Per germline, CDR1 SGHRS and CDR2 YFSETQ. J gave up 5 bases and V 5 bases, and 2 bases lay outside the gene matches. This CDR3 region has 13 residues. CDR3 amino acids: CASRRTGTGELFF. CDR3 DNA: TGCGCCAGCAGACGGACAGGGACCGGGGAGCTGTTTTTT.

This clonotype occurred many times. The rearrangement uses TRBV19 and TRBJ2-3; the match to TRBD2 covers 8 bases. The germline gives CDR1 LNHDA, CDR2 SQIVND (reference sequence). V was clipped by 6 bases and J by 0 bases; unmatched bases: 14. There are 18 residues in the CDR3. CDR3 in amino acids: CASSQAGTRVISTDTQYF. The CDR3 DNA is TGTGCCAGTAGCCAAGCCGGGACTAGAGTGATTAGCACAGATACGCAGTATTTT.

This clonotype has ten or more counts. The chain joins TRBV28 to TRBJ2-7; 9 bases fit TRBD1. The CDR3 is 16 amino acids. The V gene's germline CDR1 is MDHEN and CDR2 SYDVKM. V shed 7 bases and J 1 base; nucleotides not matched to a gene: 11. The CDR3 loop is CASISAVGQGSYEQYF. The CDR3 nucleotides are TGTGCCAGCATCTCCGCCGTGGGACAGGGATCCTACGAGCAGTACTTC.

This clonotype was detected ten times or more. The genes are TRBV12-3 or TRBV12-4 and TRBJ1-5; D is unclear. The V end lost 5 bases, the J end lost 0 bases, and 11 bases lay between the germline ends. The CDR3 runs to 15 residues. CDR3 nucleotides: TGTGCCAGCAGTCCGAGGGCTAATAGCAATCAGCCCCAGCATTTT. Translation: CASSPRANSNQPQHF.

This clonotype was seen ten or more times. The V gene is TRBV4-3, the J gene TRBJ1-1; a weak D match, TRBD1 (6 bases). The germline V gene encodes CDR1 LGHNA and CDR2 YSLEER. Trimming stripped 0 bases from V and 7 bases from J, with 15 bases between. This CDR3 has 15 residues. The CDR3 region has the DNA TGCGCCAGCAGCCAAGAAAGGGAAAGGGGGGGTGAAGCTTTCTTT. Translating gives CASSQERERGGEAFF.

This clonotype was recorded a few times. The chain recombines TRBV7-2 with TRBJ2-5; D gene ambiguous. V was trimmed by 5 bases and J by 3 bases, leaving 22 bases between them. Germline V gene sequence: CDR1 SGHTA, CDR2 FQGNSA. This CDR3 contains 17 residues. Written as DNA, the CDR3 is TGTGCCAGCAGCCGCGACCTCATAGCCGCATCGAAAGAGACCCAGTACTTC. Protein product: CASSRDLIAASKETQYF.

This clonotype appeared many times. The gene calls are TRBV6-5 and TRBJ2-5; D is uncertain. This CDR3 contains 13 residues. Germline V gene data show CDR1 as MNHEY and CDR2 as SVGAGI. V was pared by 7 bases and J by 4 bases, with 13 bases between. The CDR3 sequence is CASTAPAGETQYF. CDR3 nucleotides: TGTGCCAGCACAGCCCCCGCAGGAGAGACCCAGTACTTC.

The table lists this clonotype with many counts. The V call is TRBV6-6, the J call TRBJ1-3, with D hard to call. Germline V gives CDR1 MNHNY, CDR2 SVGAGI (reference sequence). Trimming cost V 7 bases and J 4 bases, with 11 bases left between them. The CDR3 loop spans 13 amino acids. In DNA form, the CDR3 reads TGTGCCAGCAATCTGCGCTCCGGAAACACCATATATTTT. It translates to CASNLRSGNTIYF.

This clonotype was picked up a small number of times. This chain uses TRBV24-1 with TRBJ2-1, with D tentatively TRBD2 (5 bases). CDR1 and CDR2 (germline): KGHDR, SFDVKD. The V and J ends lost 0 bases and 0 bases respectively, with 8 bases between them. The CDR3 extends over 16 amino acids. The CDR3 nucleotides read TGTGCCACCAGTGATTTGCCGGGGTCCTCCTACAATGAGCAGTTCTTC. It specifies CATSDLPGSSYNEQFF.

This clonotype was recorded at least ten times. The V and J genes are TRBV10-3 and TRBJ2-7; TRBD1 matches at 8 bases. Germline lookup yields CDR1 ENHRY and CDR2 SYGVKD. V shed 2 bases, J shed 3 bases, and the junction held 9 bases outside the gene matches. This CDR3 region has 16 residues. The CDR3 DNA sequence: TGTGCCATCAGTGAGACCGGGACAGGAGCTATCTACGAGCAGTACTTC. Translation gives CAISETGTGAIYEQYF.

This clonotype was observed at least ten times. This rearrangement joins TRBV7-2 to TRBJ2-5, with TRBD1 matching over 7 bases. This CDR3 has 13 residues. The V gene end was trimmed by 10 bases and the J gene end by 5 bases; junction bases not matched to a gene: 10. Germline CDR1 and CDR2: SGHTA and FQGNSA. The CDR3 spells CATSGQVQETQYF. The CDR3 DNA reads as TGTGCCACCTCTGGACAGGTTCAGGAGACCCAGTACTTC.

The gene calls are TRBV4-3 and TRBJ2-2; D tentatively reads TRBD1 or TRBD2 (7 bases each). The V end lost 1 base, the J end lost 3 bases, and 15 bases lay between the germline ends. The CDR3 contains 17 residues. Germline V CDR1 and CDR2: LGHNA, YSLEER. CDR3 coding DNA: TGCGCCAGCAGCCAAGGCAGGGGGGGCTCGTACACCGGGGAGCTGTTTTTT. This codes for CASSQGRGGSYTGELFF.

This clonotype was counted a few times. The chain links TRBV5-1 to TRBJ1-6, with unresolved D. Germline V CDR1 and CDR2: SGHRS, YFSETQ. Trimming pared 1 base from V and 9 bases from J, leaving 17 bases between. The CDR3 extends over 16 amino acids. CDR3 DNA: TGCGCCAGCAGCTTGAGGGCAGGAGAAACAAGTTCACCCCTCCACTTT. It yields the protein CASSLRAGETSSPLHF.

This clonotype has at least ten counts. The J gene is TRBJ2-3, the V gene TRBV10-2; 9 positions match TRBD2. This CDR3 contains 16 residues. Trimming cost V 0 bases and J 2 bases; bases outside gene matches: 3. The V gene's germline CDR1 is WSHSY and CDR2 SAAADI. CDR3 bases: TGCGCCAGCAGTGAGTCCCTAGCGGGGTTCACAGATACGCAGTATTTT. It yields the protein CASSESLAGFTDTQYF.

The table lists this clonotype with many counts. The chain has TRBV2 and TRBJ2-5, with D possibly TRBD1 on 7 matching bases. Per germline, CDR1 SNHLY and CDR2 FYNNEI. Deletions cut 5 bases from V and 4 bases from J, with 17 bases between. The length of the CDR3 is 15 residues. The CDR3 nucleotides read TGTGCCAGCAGTCGGGACTCCCAGGGGGGAGAGACCCAGTACTTC. Amino acid sequence: CASSRDSQGGETQYF.

This clonotype was counted ten times or more. The V gene is TRBV18, the J gene TRBJ1-2, with no clear D. The CDR3 consists of 12 residues. Trimming removed 2 bases at V and 3 bases at J, with 4 bases between. CDR1 is KGHSH, CDR2 LQKENI, per germline. The CDR3 reads CASSPRHYGYTF. For the CDR3, the DNA is TGTGCCAGCTCACCAAGGCACTATGGCTACACCTTC.

This clonotype was detected many times. The chain combines TRBV3-1 with TRBJ2-7; D is perhaps TRBD1 or TRBD2 (5 bases each). Germline CDR1 is LGHDT and CDR2 is YNNKEL (reference sequence). With 1 base removed from V and 6 bases from J, the gap between germline ends came to 13 bases. This CDR3 has 14 amino acids. The CDR3: CASSQGLTRGEQYF. CDR3 DNA: TGTGCCAGCAGCCAAGGACTCACTAGGGGCGAGCAGTACTTC.